A selection of T cell receptor beta chains follows, all from one sample in a study of CD4+ T cells in melanoma. The repertoire was sequenced with immunoSEQ multiplex PCR; TCRdb's copy has only in-frame clones and lacks some. This table has roughly 11,000 clones, less than 80% appearing once. Sequencing was done on a sample of cells from a culture (not recorded whether cultured in vitro). The receptor set was obtained from a human donor with melanoma. Each CDR3 is given with its conserved first and last residue. Fields, in order: V gene, J gene, clone size, D gene, CDR3 protein, CDR3 DNA. D genes are given only for firm matches. Rows give clone size only sometimes, using once, few, many, or a class for an expanded clone.

V gene: TRBV7-3
J gene: TRBJ1-3
clone size: NA
D gene: NA
CDR3 protein: CASSLTRRQFHSGNTIYF
CDR3 DNA: TGTGCCAGCAGCTTAACCCGCCGACAGTTCCACTCTGGAAACACCATATATTTT

V gene: TRBV2
J gene: TRBJ2-7
clone size: few
D gene: NA
CDR3 protein: CASRSLASSYEQYF
CDR3 DNA: TGTGCCAGCAGAAGCCTAGCGAGCTCCTACGAGCAGTACTTC

V gene: TRBV15
J gene: TRBJ1-3
clone size: NA
D gene: NA
CDR3 protein: CATSPEAGNTIYF
CDR3 DNA: TGTGCCACCAGCCCAGAAGCTGGAAACACCATATATTTT

V gene: TRBV9
J gene: TRBJ2-1
clone size: NA
D gene: TRBD2
CDR3 protein: CASSVASGGDEQFF
CDR3 DNA: TGTGCCAGCAGCGTAGCTAGCGGGGGAGATGAGCAGTTCTTC

V gene: TRBV30
J gene: TRBJ1-6
clone size: few
D gene: NA
CDR3 protein: CAWGRRDADNSPLHF
CDR3 DNA: TGTGCCTGGGGTCGACGGGACGCCGATAATTCACCCCTCCACTTT

V gene: TRBV5-4
J gene: TRBJ2-1
clone size: NA
D gene: NA
CDR3 protein: CASSLARQSSYNEQFF
CDR3 DNA: TGTGCCAGCAGCTTGGCTCGGCAGAGCTCCTACAATGAGCAGTTCTTC

V gene: TRBV19
J gene: TRBJ2-1
clone size: NA
D gene: NA
CDR3 protein: CASSVRPLANSYNEQFF
CDR3 DNA: TGTGCCAGTAGTGTCCGACCTCTAGCGAACTCCTACAATGAGCAGTTCTTC

V gene: TRBV6-6
J gene: TRBJ2-1
clone size: NA
D gene: TRBD2
CDR3 protein: CASSFLAGGSNEQFF
CDR3 DNA: TGTGCCAGCAGTTTCTTAGCGGGGGGGTCCAATGAGCAGTTCTTC

V gene: TRBV6-4
J gene: TRBJ1-5
clone size: NA
D gene: TRBD1
CDR3 protein: CASSDSPGTAHFFLLRNQPQHF
CDR3 DNA: TGTGCCAGCAGTGACTCCCCAGGGACAGCTCATTTTTTTCTTCTCCGTAATCAGCCCCAGCATTTT

V gene: TRBV7-9
J gene: TRBJ1-6
clone size: few
D gene: NA
CDR3 protein: CASSLPGTPTDSPLHF
CDR3 DNA: TGTGCCAGCAGCTTACCCGGGACACCTACGGATTCACCCCTCCACTTT

V gene: TRBV4-2
J gene: TRBJ2-3
clone size: NA
D gene: TRBD2
CDR3 protein: CASSFGLAAGTDTQYF
CDR3 DNA: TGTGCCAGCAGCTTCGGGCTAGCGGCAGGAACAGATACGCAGTATTTT

V gene: TRBV5-4
J gene: TRBJ1-3
clone size: few
D gene: NA
CDR3 protein: CASSLGMGIGTGNTIYF
CDR3 DNA: TGTGCCAGCAGTCTTGGGATGGGAATAGGGACTGGAAACACCATATATTTT

V gene: TRBV9
J gene: TRBJ2-3
clone size: NA
D gene: TRBD2
CDR3 protein: CASSDLTSGGRGTQYF
CDR3 DNA: TGTGCCAGCAGCGACCTGACTAGCGGGGGGCGTGGTACGCAGTATTTT

V gene: TRBV7-8
J gene: TRBJ2-1
clone size: NA
D gene: TRBD2
CDR3 protein: CASSPTGGVGYNEQFF
CDR3 DNA: TGTGCCAGCAGCCCCACCGGGGGGGTGGGATACAATGAGCAGTTCTTC

V gene: TRBV2
J gene: TRBJ1-2
clone size: NA
D gene: NA
CDR3 protein: CASSEALRGYTF
CDR3 DNA: TGTGCCAGCAGTGAAGCGCTTCGAGGCTACACCTTC

V gene: TRBV5-4
J gene: TRBJ2-5
clone size: NA
D gene: TRBD2
CDR3 protein: CASSYLTGGPGETQYF
CDR3 DNA: TGTGCCAGCAGCTATCTCACGGGGGGGCCGGGTGAGACCCAGTACTTC

V gene: TRBV5-1
J gene: TRBJ2-1
clone size: NA
D gene: TRBD1
CDR3 protein: CASRRTGSTSISYNEQFF
CDR3 DNA: TGCGCCAGCAGACGGACAGGGTCCACATCGATCTCCTACAATGAGCAGTTCTTC

V gene: TRBV7-9
J gene: TRBJ2-3
clone size: NA
D gene: NA
CDR3 protein: CASRALPTSWGTQYF
CDR3 DNA: TGTGCCAGCAGGGCACTCCCGACCTCCTGGGGTACGCAGTATTTT

V gene: TRBV9
J gene: TRBJ2-4
clone size: few
D gene: NA
CDR3 protein: CASSLEVRGDIQYF
CDR3 DNA: TGTGCCAGCAGCCTAGAGGTTAGGGGGGACATTCAGTACTTC

V gene: TRBV6-5
J gene: TRBJ2-7
clone size: few
D gene: NA
CDR3 protein: CASSSRDASYEQYF
CDR3 DNA: TGTGCCAGCAGCTCTCGGGACGCCTCCTACGAGCAGTACTTC

V gene: TRBV19
J gene: TRBJ1-3
clone size: NA
D gene: TRBD1
CDR3 protein: CASSTGQGARDTIYF
CDR3 DNA: TGTGCCAGTAGTACCGGACAGGGGGCGCGGGACACCATATATTTT

V gene: TRBV18
J gene: TRBJ1-2
clone size: NA
D gene: TRBD1
CDR3 protein: CASSPGTGGANYGYTF
CDR3 DNA: TGTGCCAGCTCACCCGGGACAGGGGGGGCTAACTATGGCTACACCTTC

V gene: TRBV19
J gene: TRBJ1-1
clone size: NA
D gene: TRBD1
CDR3 protein: CASSKPGTGSAAFF
CDR3 DNA: TGTGCCAGTAGTAAGCCCGGGACAGGATCAGCTGCTTTCTTT

V gene: TRBV19
J gene: TRBJ1-5
clone size: NA
D gene: NA
CDR3 protein: CASSIAGLHQPQHF
CDR3 DNA: TGTGCCAGTAGTATTGCAGGGCTTCATCAGCCCCAGCATTTT

V gene: TRBV10-2
J gene: TRBJ2-2
clone size: few
D gene: TRBD1
CDR3 protein: CASGPDRSSFKDF
CDR3 DNA: TGCGCCAGCGGCCCGGACAGGTCCTCTTTTAAGGATTTT

V gene: TRBV9
J gene: TRBJ2-7
clone size: NA
D gene: NA
CDR3 protein: CASSVGMELNYEQYF
CDR3 DNA: TGTGCCAGCAGCGTAGGTATGGAGCTGAACTACGAGCAGTACTTC